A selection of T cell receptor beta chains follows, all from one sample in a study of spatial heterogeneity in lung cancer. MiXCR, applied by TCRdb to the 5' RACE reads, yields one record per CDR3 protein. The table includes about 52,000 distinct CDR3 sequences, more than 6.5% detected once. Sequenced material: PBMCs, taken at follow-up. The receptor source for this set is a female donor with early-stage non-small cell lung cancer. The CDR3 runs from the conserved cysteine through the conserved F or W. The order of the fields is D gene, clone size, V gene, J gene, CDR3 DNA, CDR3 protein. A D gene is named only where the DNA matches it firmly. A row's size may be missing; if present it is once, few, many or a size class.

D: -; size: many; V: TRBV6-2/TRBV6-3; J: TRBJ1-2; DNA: TGTGCCAGCAGTTACGGTTTCTATGGCTACACCTTC; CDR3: CASSYGFYGYTF
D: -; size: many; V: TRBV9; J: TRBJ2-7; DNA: TGTGCCAGCAGCGCCACTCAGGGGTTCTCCTACGAGCAGTACTTC; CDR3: CASSATQGFSYEQYF
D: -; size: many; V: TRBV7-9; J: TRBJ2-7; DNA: TGTGCCAGCAGCTTAGAAGTTACCCCCTACGAGCAGTACTTC; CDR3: CASSLEVTPYEQYF
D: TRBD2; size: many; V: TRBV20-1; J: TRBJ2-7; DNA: TGCAGTGCTCTGCTAGCGGGGGGGCTGCGGGAGCAGTACTTC; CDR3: CSALLAGGLREQYF
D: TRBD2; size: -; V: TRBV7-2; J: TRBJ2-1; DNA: TGTGCCAGCAGCTTAGGCGCGGGACTAGCGGGGGTAGTCCCCCAGTTCTTC; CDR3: CASSLGAGLAGVVPQFF
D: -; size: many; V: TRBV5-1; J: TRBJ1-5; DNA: TGCGCCAGCAGCTTGGAAGGTAACATTCAGCCCCAGCATTTT; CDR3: CASSLEGNIQPQHF
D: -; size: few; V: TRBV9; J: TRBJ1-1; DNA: TGTGCCAGCAGCAAGGGAGGAACTGAAGCTTTCTTT; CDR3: CASSKGGTEAFF
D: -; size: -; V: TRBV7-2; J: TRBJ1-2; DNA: TGTGCCAGCAGCTTAAAGACAGGCCCCAACTATGGCTACACCTTC; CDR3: CASSLKTGPNYGYTF
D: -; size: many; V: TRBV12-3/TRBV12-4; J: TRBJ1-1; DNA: TGTGCCAGCACCCCGGCCCGGGGGTTCGGAGCTTTCTTT; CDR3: CASTPARGFGAFF
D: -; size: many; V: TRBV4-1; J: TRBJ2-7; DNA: TGCGCCAGCAGCCGAGAAGGTGGGACTGGCTCCTACGAGCAGTACTTC; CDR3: CASSREGGTGSYEQYF
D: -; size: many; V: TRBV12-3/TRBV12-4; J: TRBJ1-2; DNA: TGTGCCAGCAGTCCCTCGGATAACTATGGCTACACCTTC; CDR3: CASSPSDNYGYTF
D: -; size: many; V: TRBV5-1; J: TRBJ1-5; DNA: TGCGCCAGCAGCTTGCGGCCGGGGACTAATCAGCCCCAGCATTTT; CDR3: CASSLRPGTNQPQHF
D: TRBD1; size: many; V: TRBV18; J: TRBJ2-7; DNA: TGTGCCAGCTCACCAAGGACAGGGGAAAGCTCCTACGAGCAGTACTTC; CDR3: CASSPRTGESSYEQYF
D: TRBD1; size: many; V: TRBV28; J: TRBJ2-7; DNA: TGTGCCAGCAGTGCCAGACAGGGATTCTACGAGCAGTACTTC; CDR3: CASSARQGFYEQYF
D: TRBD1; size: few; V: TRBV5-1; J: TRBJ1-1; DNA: TGCGCCAGCAGCGGGCGCGCTCAGGGGGATGAAGCTTTCTTT; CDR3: CASSGRAQGDEAFF
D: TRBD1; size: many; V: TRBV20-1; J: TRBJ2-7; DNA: TGCAGTGCCAACCCGGGACAGGGATACGAGCAGTACTTC; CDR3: CSANPGQGYEQYF
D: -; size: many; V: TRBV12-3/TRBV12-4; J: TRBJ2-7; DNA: TGTGCCAGCAGTTTGGCAACCTCCTACGAGCAGTACTTC; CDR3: CASSLATSYEQYF
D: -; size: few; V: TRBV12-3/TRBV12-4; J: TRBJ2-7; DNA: TGTGCCAGCACCGCCACAGGGAGCTACGAGCAGTACTTC; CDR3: CASTATGSYEQYF
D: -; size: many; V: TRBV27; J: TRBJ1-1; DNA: TGTGCCAGCAGTTCATGGGGTTCGGGGAACACTGAAGCTTTCTTT; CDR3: CASSSWGSGNTEAFF
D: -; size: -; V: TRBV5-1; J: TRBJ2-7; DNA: TGCGCCAGCAGTCCGATAGGGACTGCCCTTTCCTACGAGCAGTACTTC; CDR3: CASSPIGTALSYEQYF
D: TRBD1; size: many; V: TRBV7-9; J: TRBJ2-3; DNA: TGTGCCAGCAGCTTGTGGACAGGCTTCGTCGACGCAGATACGCAGTATTTT; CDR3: CASSLWTGFVDADTQYF
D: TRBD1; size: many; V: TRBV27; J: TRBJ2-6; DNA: TGTGCCAGCAGTTCCCCCCCGGGACAGGGGGCGAGTGGGGCCAACGTCCTGACTTTC; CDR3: CASSSPPGQGASGANVLTF
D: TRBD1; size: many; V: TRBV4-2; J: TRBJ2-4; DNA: TGTGCCAGCAGCCACCAACTTGGACAGGGAAACCGGGTAGACATTCAGTACTTC; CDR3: CASSHQLGQGNRVDIQYF
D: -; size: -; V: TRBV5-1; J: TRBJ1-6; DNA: TGCGCCAGCAGCCCCAGGGACGAGAATTCTGCTCCATCCGATTCACCCCTCCACTTT; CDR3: CASSPRDENSAPSDSPLHF
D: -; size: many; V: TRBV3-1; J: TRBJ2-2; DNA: TGTGCCAGCAGCCAAGGGGGGCTCGGCACCGGGGAGCTGTTTTTT; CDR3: CASSQGGLGTGELFF
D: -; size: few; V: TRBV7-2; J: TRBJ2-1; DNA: TGTGCCAGCAGCTTAGCGTACAATGAGCAGTTCTTC; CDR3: CASSLAYNEQFF
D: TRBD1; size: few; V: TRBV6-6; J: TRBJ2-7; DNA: TGTACCACCCGACAGGGGAGTCCCCCGTACGAGCAGTACTTC; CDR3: CTTRQGSPPYEQYF
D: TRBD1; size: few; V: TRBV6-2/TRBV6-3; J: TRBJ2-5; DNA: TGTGCCAGCAGTTTCCTTGGACAGGGGCAAGAGACCCAGTACTTC; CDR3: CASSFLGQGQETQYF
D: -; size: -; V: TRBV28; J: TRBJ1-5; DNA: TGTGCCAGCAGTTTCGGCAATCAGCCCCAGCATTTT; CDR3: CASSFGNQPQHF
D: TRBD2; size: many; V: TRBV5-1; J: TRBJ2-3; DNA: TGCGCCAGCGGCTTGACTAGCGGGGGTTCTACAGATACGCAGTATTTT; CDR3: CASGLTSGGSTDTQYF